Following are 14 T cell receptor beta chains from one sample sequenced in a study of shared T cell receptors in the human thymus. The protocol was immunoSEQ multiplex PCR, while the TCRdb copy is restricted to in-frame clones and leaves out a portion. The data contain hundreds of thousands of clones, roughly 90% of them seen just once; the ten biggest clones take up about 0.01%. These data are also associated with another study on human thymus T cells.

The specimen sequenced was thymocytes. The receptors shown here come from a boy younger than two with a congenital heart defect.

This CDR3 is CASSDRGQANYGYTF. In DNA, the CDR3 is TGTGCCAGCAGTGACAGGGGACAGGCTAACTATGGCTACACCTTC. The chain uses TRBV6-1 and TRBJ1-2; 8 nucleotides align to TRBD1. V lost 3 bases and J lost 0; bases outside the gene matches: 3. The CDR3 is made up of 15 amino acids. Germline CDR1 is MNHNS and CDR2 is SASEGT.

The chain joins TRBV11-2 to TRBJ2-5; TRBD2 might be the D (6 bases). CDR1 SGHAT and CDR2 FQNNGV come from the germline V gene. The CDR3 loop spans 14 amino acids. The ends were cut back, 1 base at V and 6 bases at J, with 12 bases in the middle. In DNA, the CDR3 is TGTGCCAGCAGCTTAGGCCGGGGGAGGCAGACCCAGTACTTC. Translated, it gives CASSLGRGRQTQYF.

This clone was picked up one time. V and J are TRBV10-2 and TRBJ2-2; the match to TRBD2 covers 11 bases. V was clipped by 2 bases and J by 2 bases; unmatched bases: 7. CDR1 and CDR2 (germline): WSHSY, SAAADI. The CDR3 is 18 residues long. This chain's CDR3 is CASSEKRGLAENTGELFF. The CDR3 DNA reads TGCGCCAGCAGTGAGAAACGGGGACTAGCGGAAAACACCGGGGAGCTGTTTTTT.

The chain links TRBV6-1 to TRBJ2-7; 10 nucleotides align to TRBD2. V lost 6 bases and J lost 1; bases outside the gene matches: 6. The CDR3 is 15 amino acids. Germline V CDR1 and CDR2: MNHNS, SASEGT. CDR3 sequence: CASRWNSGRSYEQYF. The CDR3 nucleotides are TGTGCCAGCAGATGGAATAGCGGGAGGTCCTACGAGCAGTACTTC.

The gene calls are TRBV2 and TRBJ2-1; maybe TRBD2 (6 bases). In germline, CDR1 is SNHLY, CDR2 FYNNEI. The CDR3 extends over 21 amino acids. Trimming removed 6 bases from V and 1 base from J, with 31 bases in between. DNA for the CDR3: TGTGCCAGCAGCCTACCCTGGGGTAGCGGTACTGAGGAGGTTTCCTACAATGAGCAGTTCTTC. Translation gives CASSLPWGSGTEEVSYNEQFF.

The chain employs TRBV7-2 and TRBJ2-7; a possible D gene is TRBD2 (6 bases). V was trimmed by 6 bases and J by 3 bases, leaving 15 bases between them. The CDR3 length is 14 residues. The germline V gene has CDR1 SGHTA and CDR2 FQGNSA. The CDR3 region has the DNA TGTGCCAGCAGTTACCCGGGACTGTACTACGAGCAGTACTTC. Its translation: CASSYPGLYYEQYF.

In this sample, this clone turned up once. The chain joins TRBV30 to TRBJ2-7; 11 nucleotides match TRBD2. Trimming removed 2 bases from V and 2 bases from J; junction bases left unmatched: 17. Per germline, CDR1 GTSNPN and CDR2 SVGIG (reference sequence). CDR3 size: 19 residues. CDR3 DNA: TGTGCCTGGAGTTCAAAACGTAGCGGGAGGGAGGAGAGCCCCTACGAGCAGTACTTC. It codes for CAWSSKRSGREESPYEQYF.

V and J are TRBV4-3 and TRBJ1-4; perhaps TRBD1 as D (6 bases). Germline values: CDR1 LGHNA, CDR2 YSLEER. The CDR3 sequence is 17 residues long. Between the trimmed V and J ends, which lost 1 base and 8 bases, there was a span of 20 bases. The CDR3 sequence is CASSQVLRQGRREKLFF. CDR3 nucleotides: TGCGCCAGCAGCCAAGTCTTACGGCAGGGGCGACGGGAAAAACTGTTTTTT.

The chain carries TRBV27 and TRBJ2-1, with 8 bases that match TRBD2. V was pared by 6 bases and J by 0 bases, with 7 bases of the junction left unmatched. Germline CDR1 reads MNHEY; CDR2 reads SMNVEV (reference sequence). The CDR3 extends over 16 amino acids. CDR3 amino acids: CASSRTSRSSYNEQFF. As DNA, the CDR3 is TGTGCCAGCAGCCGGACTAGCCGAAGCTCCTACAATGAGCAGTTCTTC.

The V gene is TRBV19, the J gene TRBJ2-4; perhaps TRBD2 as D (7 bases). Looked up from germline, CDR1 is LNHDA and CDR2 is SQIVND (reference sequence). V dropped 6 bases and J dropped 0 bases, with 15 bases sitting between them. CDR3 length equals 16 residues. The CDR3 DNA follows: TGTGCCAGTAGCCCATGGGGGGGGCTAGCCAAAAACATTCAGTACTTC. Translation gives CASSPWGGLAKNIQYF.

This clone has a handful of counts. V gene TRBV19 combines with J gene TRBJ1-2; the match to TRBD1 covers 7 bases. Germline values: CDR1 LNHDA, CDR2 SQIVND (reference sequence). The CDR3 is 18 amino acids. With V trimmed by 6 bases and J by 4 bases, 20 bases remained unmatched. CDR3 region: CASRGKGAWGVPIYGYTF. In DNA, the CDR3 is TGTGCCAGTAGGGGGAAGGGGGCCTGGGGAGTGCCGATCTATGGCTACACCTTC.

The chain uses TRBV6-1 and TRBJ2-1, with 12 bases that match TRBD2. The CDR3 loop spans 15 amino acids. Unmatched junction bases numbered 8, after V lost 5 bases and J lost 9 bases. Germline CDR1 MNHNS, CDR2 SASEGT. CDR3: CASSSRLAGAGEQFF. The CDR3 DNA is TGTGCCAGCAGTTCCCGACTAGCGGGAGCGGGTGAGCAGTTCTTC.

The chain employs TRBV5-4 and TRBJ1-5; TRBD1 aligns across 8 bases. This CDR3 contains 17 residues. The ends lost 1 base at V and 0 bases at J; junction bases unmatched: 6. Germline V gene data show CDR1 as SGHNT and CDR2 as YYREEE (reference sequence). This CDR3 reads CASSLNEDRASNQPQHF. DNA of the CDR3: TGTGCCAGCAGCTTGAACGAGGACAGGGCTAGCAATCAGCCCCAGCATTTT.

This sequence joins TRBV10-2 and TRBJ1-1; no clear D. The V gene's germline CDR1 is WSHSY and CDR2 SAAADI. Trimming removed 1 base at V and 3 bases at J, with 21 bases between. The CDR3 is 18 amino acids. CDR3 sequence reads: CASSEFLVPLESDTEAFF. CDR3 DNA: TGCGCCAGCAGTGAGTTTTTGGTACCTTTAGAAAGTGACACTGAAGCTTTCTTT.